The 16 T cell receptor beta chains below all came from one sample that was sequenced in a study of CD8 T cells in Susac syndrome. With random hexamers, about 0.45 to 1 ug RNA was reverse transcribed. Each CDR3 protein is one row after TCRdb ran MiXCR on the immunoSEQ multiplex PCR reads. This table has just under 150,000 distinct CDR3 sequences, roughly 94% appearing once. The specimen was CD4+ T cells from PBMCs. The origin of the receptors is a human donor in good health.

The rearrangement links TRBV7-8 to TRBJ2-7, with 11 positions matching TRBD2. V gave up 3 bases and J gave up 0 bases; unmatched junction bases: 4. The CDR3 loop spans 16 amino acids. Germline assignment: CDR1 SGHVS and CDR2 FQNEAQ. This chain's CDR3 is CASSFLAGGSSYEQYF. The CDR3 bases are TGTGCCAGCAGCTTTTTAGCGGGAGGGAGCTCCTACGAGCAGTACTTC.

Only one count was recorded for this clonotype. The V call is TRBV27, the J call TRBJ1-5, with 9 bases aligning to TRBD1. J lost 0 bases, V lost 3 bases, and 12 bases had no gene match. CDR1 MNHEY and CDR2 SMNVEV come from the germline V gene (reference sequence). The CDR3 is 19 amino acids. Here the CDR3 DNA reads TGTGCCAGCAGTTTCGCCGGGACAGGGAAAGTGCATAGCAATCAGCCCCAGCATTTT. Protein sequence: CASSFAGTGKVHSNQPQHF.

The rearrangement uses TRBV27 and TRBJ2-1; the D gene is possibly TRBD2 (6 bases). CDR1 and CDR2 from the germline V gene are MNHEY and SMNVEV (reference sequence). V shed 7 bases and J shed 4 bases, with 17 bases lying between them. CDR3 size: 15 residues. CDR3 loop: CASKSLAPPYNEQFF. The DNA of the CDR3 is TGTGCCAGCAAGTCCCTAGCGCCTCCTTACAATGAGCAGTTCTTC.

The J gene is TRBJ1-3, the V gene TRBV30; no reliable D call. The CDR3 spans 14 residues. Between the trimmed V and J ends, which lost 4 bases and 3 bases, there was a span of 13 bases. Germline V gene data show CDR1 as GTSNPN and CDR2 as SVGIG (reference sequence). This CDR3 is CAWKAGNSGNTIYF. The CDR3 DNA is TGTGCCTGGAAAGCCGGGAACAGTGGAAACACCATATATTTT.

The chain has TRBV9 and TRBJ2-5; TRBD2 aligns across 11 bases. The V and J ends lost 4 bases and 2 bases, in that order; junction bases with no gene match: 10. The CDR3 is 17 residues long. Germline lookup yields CDR1 SGDLS and CDR2 YYNGEE. The CDR3 DNA sequence: TGTGCCAGCAGCAGGGCTAGCGGGAGGAGCGGGCAAGAGACCCAGTACTTC. It specifies CASSRASGRSGQETQYF.

The V call is TRBV25-1, the J call TRBJ2-1, with D unresolved. Germline V gene sequence: CDR1 MGHDK, CDR2 SYGVNS. This CDR3 spans 11 amino acids. The V end was cut by 5 bases, the J end by 8 bases, with 7 bases between. CDR3 coding DNA: TGTGCCAGCAGTCGCATAGATGAGCAGTTCTTC. It specifies CASSRIDEQFF.

This chain joins TRBV10-2 and TRBJ2-6, with 7 bases fitting TRBD1. The CDR3 has 17 amino acids. Germline-derived CDR1 and CDR2 are WSHSY and SAAADI. V was pared by 8 bases and J by 4 bases, with 14 bases of the junction left unmatched. The CDR3 reads CASGQAIPASGANVLTF. CDR3 sequence (DNA): TGCGCCAGCGGACAGGCTATTCCCGCGTCCGGGGCCAACGTCCTGACTTTC.

V usage is TRBV7-9 and J usage is TRBJ1-1; 7 bases match TRBD1. CDR1 and CDR2 from the germline V gene are SEHNR and FQNEAQ (reference sequence). Germline trimming cut 3 bases from V and 5 bases from J; bases unmatched to any gene: 6. The CDR3 contains 14 residues. The CDR3 region is CASSFRRGQTEAFF. The CDR3 DNA is TGTGCCAGCAGCTTTCGGAGGGGGCAGACTGAAGCTTTCTTT.

V is TRBV7-2 and J is TRBJ1-1; D possibly corresponds to TRBD1 (5 bases). Between the trimmed V and J ends, which lost 0 bases and 8 bases, there was a span of 16 bases. The CDR3 sequence is 15 residues long. The germline V gene encodes CDR1 SGHTA and CDR2 FQGNSA. The CDR3 loop is CASSLAGTGSPEAFF. CDR3 in DNA: TGTGCCAGCAGCTTAGCGGGGACCGGGAGTCCAGAAGCTTTCTTT.

The chain links TRBV29-1 to TRBJ1-1; 10 positions agree with TRBD1. From germline, CDR1 is SQVTM and CDR2 ANQGSEA. Trimming cost V 7 bases and J 4 bases; bases outside gene matches: 6. This CDR3 contains 13 residues. CDR3 sequence: CSAPGQGGTEAFF. The CDR3 coding sequence is TGCAGCGCACCAGGACAGGGGGGCACTGAAGCTTTCTTT.

The chain joins TRBV5-7 to TRBJ2-7, with D uncertain. TRBV5-7 is designated an ORF whose function remains uncertain. This CDR3 region has 14 residues. V lost 2 bases and J 4 bases, leaving 13 bases between the germline ends. The CDR3: CASSFVWQIYEQYF. Here the CDR3 DNA reads TGTGCCAGCAGCTTTGTATGGCAGATTTACGAGCAGTACTTC.

This clonotype was observed a single time. The rearrangement uses TRBV28 and TRBJ1-5; the D gene is possibly TRBD1 (5 bases). The V end was cut by 8 bases, the J end by 11 bases, with 19 bases between. The CDR3 covers 13 residues. Germline CDR1 and CDR2: MDHEN and SYDVKM. CDR3 amino acids: CASGSGALGAQHF. CDR3 DNA: TGTGCCAGCGGGAGTGGGGCGCTAGGAGCCCAGCATTTT.

CDR3: CASKLLASNEKLFF. The CDR3 DNA sequence: TGTGCCAGCAAGTTACTCGCGTCTAATGAAAAACTGTTTTTT. This sequence joins TRBV28 and TRBJ1-4; no definite D call. The germline CDR1 and CDR2 sequences are MDHEN and SYDVKM. This CDR3 has 14 amino acids. The V gene lost 7 bases and the J gene lost 3 bases, with 12 bases spanning the gap. Together with reference TRBV28 and TRBJ1-4, the CDR3 gives the full variable domain: DVKVTQSSRYLVKRTGEKVFLECVQDMDHENMFWYRQDPGLGLRLIYFSYDVKMKEKGDIPEGYSVSREKKERFSLILESASTNQTSMYLCASKLLASNEKLFFGSGTQLSVL.

The rearrangement links TRBV7-9 to TRBJ2-1; D might be TRBD2 (6 bases). Per germline, CDR1 SEHNR and CDR2 FQNEAQ (reference sequence). The CDR3 runs to 16 residues. V shed 1 base and J shed 9 bases, with 19 bases lying between them. DNA of the CDR3: TGTGCCAGCAGCTTAGGCTTTAGCGGCTCAGGAGGTGAGCAGTTCTTC. This encodes CASSLGFSGSGGEQFF. Complete variable domain (other parts from reference TRBV7-9 and TRBJ2-1): DTGVSQNPRHKITKRGQNVTFRCDPISEHNRLYWYRQTLGQGPEFLTYFQNEAQLEKSRLLSDRFSAERPKGSFSTLEIQRTEQGDSAMYLCASSLGFSGSGGEQFFGPGTRLTVL.

The genes are TRBV6-2 or TRBV6-3 and TRBJ2-2; D is possibly TRBD1 (6 bases). Germline lookup yields CDR1 MNHEY and CDR2 SVGEGT. This CDR3 region has 15 residues. The V end was cut by 5 bases, the J end by 4 bases, with 14 bases between. Written as DNA, the CDR3 is TGTGCCAGCAGTATCACTTACAGGGTCACCGGGGAGCTGTTTTTT. It encodes CASSITYRVTGELFF.

In its sample, this clonotype was seen once. V usage is TRBV30 and J usage is TRBJ1-1, with D possibly TRBD1 on 5 matching bases. The CDR3 spans 15 residues. Germline V gene lookup returns CDR1 GTSNPN and CDR2 SVGIG (reference sequence). V was pared by 0 bases and J by 0 bases, with 11 bases between. CDR3 region: CAWSVAGPMNTEAFF. CDR3 nucleotide sequence: TGTGCCTGGAGTGTAGCGGGGCCCATGAACACTGAAGCTTTCTTT.